These 16 T cell receptor beta chains came from one sample sequenced in a study of cytomegalovirus exposure and HLA in healthy donors. The primer mix had 60 Vbeta and 13 Jbeta primers. Data came from immunoSEQ multiplex PCR; TCRdb stores just in-frame clones and leaves some out. The repertoire consists of approximately 100,000 clones, with less than 80% occurring once and the leading ten covering roughly 4%. Sequencing was carried out using PBMCs. The receptor set was obtained from a man in his forties or fifties in good health and CMV-seronegative.

The chain couples TRBV19 to TRBJ1-4; TRBD1 is a possible D gene (5 bases). Germline CDR1 reads LNHDA; CDR2 reads SQIVND (reference sequence). Trimming removed 5 bases at V and 8 bases at J, with 18 bases between. This CDR3 is built from 15 residues. CDR3 protein: CASSARAGQGEKLFF. DNA for the CDR3: TGTGCCAGTAGTGCCCGGGCAGGGCAAGGAGAAAAACTGTTTTTT.

The chain uses TRBV5-8 and TRBJ2-5; D perhaps matches TRBD1 (5 bases). CDR3 length equals 12 residues. Germline V gene data show CDR1 as SGHTS and CDR2 as YDEGEE. V was cut by 4 bases and J by 4 bases, with 8 bases left in between. The CDR3 region is CASSRRAETQYF. As DNA, the CDR3 is TGTGCCAGCAGCCGCAGGGCAGAGACCCAGTACTTC.

The J gene is TRBJ2-3, the V gene TRBV19; weak D call: TRBD2 (6 bases). The CDR3 has 16 amino acids. Germline assignment: CDR1 LNHDA and CDR2 SQIVND (reference sequence). The germline V and J ends were trimmed by 1 base and 2 bases, with 13 bases remaining between them. The CDR3 region has the DNA TGTGCCAGTAGTATAGGGGCTAGCGCTTACACAGATACGCAGTATTTT. It yields the protein CASSIGASAYTDTQYF.

This chain links TRBV7-9 with TRBJ2-5, with 7 nucleotides matching TRBD1. The closer fit of TRBJ2-7 to the DNA end suggests the J call may be wrong. The CDR3 spans 15 residues. CDR1 is SEHNR and CDR2 is FQNEAQ in the germline V gene (reference sequence). The CDR3 protein is CASSLFTGQSYEQYF. As DNA, the CDR3 is TGTGCCAGCAGCTTATTTACGGGACAGTCCTACGAGCAGTACTTC.

The V and J genes are TRBV9 and TRBJ2-3; D unresolved. The germline gives CDR1 SGDLS, CDR2 YYNGEE. The CDR3 runs to 16 residues. V lost 0 bases and J lost 0, with 11 bases in between. The chain's CDR3 is CASSVAFVLSTDTQYF. In DNA form, the CDR3 reads TGTGCCAGCAGCGTAGCTTTCGTTCTTAGCACAGATACGCAGTATTTT.

This clone was seen a handful of times. This sequence joins TRBV7-2 and TRBJ2-5, with 7 bases identical to TRBD1. Germline CDR1 reads SGHTA; CDR2 reads FQGNSA. This CDR3 is built from 14 residues. V trimming: 4 bases; J trimming: 8 bases; junction bases outside the gene matches: 10. The CDR3 sequence is CASSYQTGVETQYF. CDR3 nucleotide sequence: TGTGCCAGCAGCTACCAAACAGGGGTAGAAACCCAGTACTTC.

This clone was counted a few times. The V call is TRBV5-5, the J call TRBJ1-2, with 7 bases matching TRBD1. The CDR3 spans 15 residues. J was trimmed by 2 bases and V by 4 bases; bases with no gene match: 8. The germline V gene encodes CDR1 SGHKS and CDR2 YYEKEE (reference sequence). DNA of the CDR3: TGTGCCAGCAGCGTTACAGGGGCGCAAAACTATGGCTACACCTTC. Protein product: CASSVTGAQNYGYTF.

The CDR3 reads CASGLTGATQETQYF. The CDR3 DNA reads TGTGCTAGTGGTTTGACCGGAGCCACCCAAGAGACCCAGTACTTC. The chain is built from TRBV12-5 and TRBJ2-5; D uncertain. This CDR3 contains 15 residues. V was shortened by 2 bases and J by 1 base, with 11 bases between the two germline ends. Per germline, CDR1 LGHNT and CDR2 FRNRAP.

Details on this clone: At one end, the junction sequence differs from germline, possibly due to a read error. Within the sample, other DNA sequences also encode this same CDR3. The chain employs TRBV27 and TRBJ2-6, with 7 bases matching TRBD1. CDR1 is MNHEY, CDR2 SMNVEV, per germline (reference sequence). The CDR3 is made up of 18 amino acids. In nucleotides, the CDR3 is TGTGCCAGCAGTTTATCGAGCAGGGGGATATCTGGGGCCAACGTCCTGACTTTT. Its translation: CASSLSSRGISGANVLTF. Looking up the rest from reference TRBV27 and TRBJ2-6 gives the full variable domain: EAQVTQNPRYLITVTGKKLTVTCSQNMNHEYMSWYRQDPGLGLRQIYYSMNVEVTDKGDVPEGYKVSRKEKRNFPLILESPSPNQTSLYFCASSLSSRGISGANVLTFGAGSRLTVL.

The V and J genes are TRBV4-3 and TRBJ2-4; 12 nucleotides line up with TRBD2. The V and J ends lost 0 bases and 0 bases, in that order; junction bases with no gene match: 6. The germline CDR1 and CDR2 sequences are LGHNA and YSLEER. There are 19 residues in the CDR3. CDR3 amino acids: CASSQEVVTSGGAKNIQYF. In nucleotides, the CDR3 is TGCGCCAGCAGCCAAGAAGTGGTGACTAGCGGGGGAGCCAAAAACATTCAGTACTTC.

The gene calls are TRBV11-2 and TRBJ1-1; D is perhaps TRBD1 (5 bases). The ends were cut back, 0 bases at V and 13 bases at J, with 18 bases in the middle. CDR3 length: 14 residues. Germline V CDR1 and CDR2: SGHAT, FQNNGV. The chain's CDR3 is CASSLDHRTLGDFF. CDR3 nucleotides: TGTGCCAGCAGCTTAGATCATAGGACATTAGGCGATTTCTTT.

The chain joins TRBV5-5 to TRBJ1-5; D not resolved. Germline lookup yields CDR1 SGHKS and CDR2 YYEKEE (reference sequence). CDR3 length equals 15 residues. The germline V and J ends were trimmed by 4 bases and 3 bases, with 14 bases remaining between them. CDR3: CASSPATVPNQPQHF. The CDR3 region has the DNA TGTGCCAGCAGCCCCGCTACCGTCCCCAATCAGCCCCAGCATTTT.

The chain uses TRBV6-5 and TRBJ2-6, with D unclear. Germline CDR1 reads MNHEY; CDR2 reads SVGAGI. V was cut by 4 bases and J by 0 bases, with 10 bases left in between. CDR3 size: 16 residues. The CDR3, as DNA: TGTGCCAGCAGTTCAGGCGACAACTCTGGGGCCAACGTCCTGACTTTC. Amino acids: CASSSGDNSGANVLTF.

V usage is TRBV4-2 and J usage is TRBJ2-2; D call uncertain. CDR1 LGHNA and CDR2 YNFKEQ come from the germline V gene. The CDR3 is made up of 13 amino acids. Trimming removed 4 bases at V and 1 base at J, with 4 bases between. The CDR3 nucleotides are TGTGCCAGCAGCCCAGGGAACACCGGGGAGCTGTTTTTT. Protein sequence: CASSPGNTGELFF.

The chain uses TRBV15 and TRBJ1-1; a possible D gene is TRBD1 (5 bases). The CDR3 runs to 14 residues. CDR1 LNHNV and CDR2 YYDKDF come from the germline V gene (reference sequence). The ends were cut back, 4 bases at V and 5 bases at J, with 14 bases in the middle. For the CDR3, the DNA is TGTGCCACCAGCAAGAGCGGGGCGCAGACTGAAGCTTTCTTT. It specifies CATSKSGAQTEAFF.

The CDR3 sequence is CASSLRENSNQPQHF. The CDR3 nucleotides read TGTGCCAGCAGCTTACGGGAAAATAGCAATCAGCCCCAGCATTTT. V is TRBV7-8 and J is TRBJ1-5; D remains unclear. The V gene's germline CDR1 is SGHVS and CDR2 FQNEAQ. With 2 bases removed from V and 0 bases from J, the gap between germline ends came to 8 bases. This CDR3 has 15 residues.